A single sample is the source of the 21 T cell receptor beta chains below, sequenced in a study of CD8 T cells in Susac syndrome. RNA, at 0.5 to 1 ug, was reverse transcribed with random hexamers. From the immunoSEQ multiplex PCR reads, TCRdb called clonotypes with MiXCR, one entry per CDR3 protein. The sample includes roughly 80,000 distinct CDR3 sequences, about 92% of them seen just once. The sample taken for sequencing was CD4+ T cells from PBMCs. These receptors were collected from a human donor with Susac syndrome.

This clonotype has more than one count but fewer than ten. This rearrangement joins TRBV12-3 or TRBV12-4 to TRBJ2-2; TRBD2 is a possible D gene (5 bases). The CDR3 runs to 12 residues. The ends were cut back, 8 bases at V and 9 bases at J, with 13 bases in the middle. The CDR3 DNA sequence: TGTGCCAGCGGTACCCTCGGGAGGGAGCTGTTTTTT. Translation: CASGTLGRELFF.

The V gene is TRBV10-3, the J gene TRBJ2-2; 8 nucleotides align to TRBD1. Germline V lookup: CDR1 ENHRY, CDR2 SYGVKD. This CDR3 comprises 14 residues. V lost 5 bases to trimming and J lost 7 bases; unmatched junction nucleotides: 6. CDR3 coding DNA: TGTGCCATCAGTCCCGGACAGGGCCGCGGGGAGCTGTTTTTT. Translation gives CAISPGQGRGELFF.

This clonotype was counted a few times. V gene TRBV6-2 or TRBV6-3 combines with J gene TRBJ1-5, with TRBD1 as a possible D gene (5 bases). The CDR3 runs 13 residues. With 10 bases removed from V and 4 bases from J, the gap between germline ends came to 14 bases. CDR1 MNHEY and CDR2 SVGEGT come from the germline V gene. This CDR3 reads CATDEGRNQPQHF. In DNA, the CDR3 is TGTGCCACCGATGAGGGACGAAATCAGCCCCAGCATTTT.

The V call is TRBV20-1, the J call TRBJ2-6, with TRBD1 identical over 10 bases. The CDR3 runs to 20 residues. V shed 3 bases and J 0 bases; nucleotides not matched to a gene: 14. CDR1 DFQATT and CDR2 SNEGSKA come from the germline V gene (reference sequence). CDR3 DNA: TGCAGTGCTAGGAAAGCCTTCGGACAGGGGGGAGACTCTGGGGCCAACGTCCTGACTTTC. It encodes CSARKAFGQGGDSGANVLTF.

This clonotype was observed once. The CDR3: CASSLSQSRSYNEQFF. For the CDR3, the DNA is TGTGCCAGCAGCTTGTCCCAGTCGAGGTCCTACAATGAGCAGTTCTTC. The genes are TRBV5-4 and TRBJ2-1, with D unclear. Germline CDR1 SGHNT, CDR2 YYREEE (reference sequence). Trimming stripped 1 base from V and 1 base from J, with 12 bases between. The CDR3 is 16 residues long. The full variable domain, rest sourced from reference TRBV5-4 and TRBJ2-1, is ETGVTQSPTHLIKTRGQQVTLRCSSQSGHNTVSWYQQALGQGPQFIFQYYREEENGRGNFPPRFSGLQFPNYSSELNVNALELDDSALYLCASSLSQSRSYNEQFFGPGTRLTVL.

This sequence joins TRBV14 and TRBJ2-7; D is uncertain. Trimming took 4 bases from V and 0 from J, leaving 4 bases between them. Germline assignment: CDR1 SGHDN and CDR2 FVKESK. The CDR3 sequence is 12 residues long. The CDR3 sequence is CASSRFSYEQYF. The CDR3 DNA follows: TGTGCCAGCAGCCGCTTCTCCTACGAGCAGTACTTC.

This sequence joins TRBV19 and TRBJ1-2, with D tentatively TRBD1 (5 bases). V lost 1 base, J lost 8 bases, and 11 bases lay in between. Looked up from germline, CDR1 is LNHDA and CDR2 is SQIVND (reference sequence). The CDR3 loop spans 13 amino acids. The CDR3 spells CASSIGDRGGYTF. CDR3 bases: TGTGCCAGTAGTATAGGGGACCGAGGAGGCTACACCTTC.

The chain employs TRBV4-2 and TRBJ2-3, with no clear D. The germline V and J ends were trimmed by 0 bases and 2 bases, with 21 bases remaining between them. Germline V gene data show CDR1 as LGHNA and CDR2 as YNFKEQ. The CDR3 loop spans 19 amino acids. CDR3 nucleotides: TGTGCCAGCAGCCAAGAATCGGCGACTGGGCCGAGGACCACAGATACGCAGTATTTT. Amino acids: CASSQESATGPRTTDTQYF.

This clonotype was counted once. The gene calls are TRBV7-9 and TRBJ1-2, with 7 bases that match TRBD1. The CDR3 is 15 residues long. The germline gives CDR1 SEHNR, CDR2 FQNEAQ (reference sequence). The trim removed 1 base at V and 4 bases at J, leaving 6 bases unmatched. The CDR3 coding sequence is TGTGCCAGCAGCTTAGGGGACCGGGACAGCTATGGCTACACCTTC. It codes for CASSLGDRDSYGYTF.

This sequence joins TRBV5-1 and TRBJ2-7; 7 bases match TRBD1. The germline V gene has CDR1 SGHRS and CDR2 YFSETQ. This CDR3 comprises 16 residues. After removal of 1 base from V and 5 bases from J, the junction contained 12 bases not matched to a gene. CDR3 in amino acids: CASSLWPGQNLHEQYF. The CDR3 DNA is TGCGCCAGCAGCTTGTGGCCGGGACAGAACCTACACGAGCAGTACTTC.

The gene calls are TRBV6-6 and TRBJ2-7; 9 bases are a match to TRBD2. The CDR3 covers 16 residues. Looked up from germline, CDR1 is MNHNY and CDR2 is SVGAGI (reference sequence). V shed 0 bases, J shed 7 bases, and the junction held 10 bases outside the gene matches. Written as DNA, the CDR3 is TGTGCCAGCAGTTACTCGGAGGGGGCGGGAGGGCGAGAGCAGTACTTC. Translated, it gives CASSYSEGAGGREQYF.

The J gene is TRBJ1-4, the V gene TRBV10-3, with D tentatively TRBD1 (5 bases). V was trimmed by 3 bases and J by 4 bases, leaving 6 bases between them. Germline CDR1 ENHRY, CDR2 SYGVKD. The CDR3 is made up of 13 amino acids. CDR3 sequence: CAISDRDNEKLFF. Here the CDR3 DNA reads TGTGCCATCAGTGACAGGGATAATGAAAAACTGTTTTTT.

In its sample, this clonotype was seen once. The chain links TRBV12-3 or TRBV12-4 to TRBJ2-1; D is possibly TRBD1 (5 bases). The ends were cut back, 6 bases at V and 6 bases at J, with 9 bases in the middle. The CDR3 is 12 amino acids. CDR3 nucleotides: TGTGCCAGCAGCCACGACAGCAATGAGCAGTTCTTC. This sequence encodes CASSHDSNEQFF.

The gene calls are TRBV4-2 and TRBJ2-7, with TRBD2 matching 9 bases. Germline V lookup: CDR1 LGHNA, CDR2 YNFKEQ. Trimming cost V 0 bases and J 2 bases; bases outside gene matches: 2. The CDR3 is 15 amino acids. The CDR3 spells CASSQDSGGAYEQYF. DNA of the CDR3: TGTGCCAGCAGCCAAGATAGCGGGGGAGCCTACGAGCAGTACTTC.

Worth noting for this clonotype: The germline gene is not matched at one end of the junction; a read error may be the cause. The chain is built from TRBV24-1 and TRBJ2-2; D uncertain. Germline CDR1 KGHDR, CDR2 SFDVKD. This CDR3 spans 14 amino acids. The CDR3 reads CATSDSRPAGELFF. The CDR3 nucleotides read TGTGCCACCAGCGATTCACGACCGGCCGGGGAGCTGTTTTTT.

V and J are TRBV6-6 and TRBJ2-7; the match to TRBD2 covers 11 bases. Germline V gene lookup returns CDR1 MNHNY and CDR2 SVGAGI (reference sequence). The CDR3 contains 14 residues. The ends lost 7 bases at V and 4 bases at J; junction bases unmatched: 6. DNA of the CDR3: TGTGCCAGCATAAAAGGGACTAGCGGATACGAGCAGTACTTC. This gives the protein CASIKGTSGYEQYF.

The chain recombines TRBV12-3 or TRBV12-4 with TRBJ2-2, with D maybe TRBD1 (6 bases). CDR3 size: 13 residues. Trimming cost V 5 bases and J 6 bases, with 10 bases left between them. The CDR3 spells CASSPHRAGELFF. For the CDR3, the DNA is TGTGCCAGCAGTCCTCACAGGGCCGGGGAGCTGTTTTTT.

This chain connects TRBV27 to TRBJ2-6; 7 bases are shared with TRBD1. V shed 0 bases, J shed 2 bases, and the junction held 10 bases outside the gene matches. Germline V lookup: CDR1 MNHEY, CDR2 SMNVEV (reference sequence). There are 19 residues in the CDR3. CDR3 DNA sequence: TGTGCCAGCAGTTTATCGGCGACGACAGGGCTCACTGGGGCCAACGTCCTGACTTTC. Protein: CASSLSATTGLTGANVLTF.

This clonotype was seen more than once but under ten times. The chain uses TRBV7-9 and TRBJ2-7; D may be TRBD1 (6 bases). The CDR3 runs 12 residues. Trimming took 5 bases from V and 3 from J, leaving 8 bases between them. CDR1 SEHNR and CDR2 FQNEAQ come from the germline V gene (reference sequence). CDR3 in DNA: TGTGCCAGCAGCGTCAGGGGCTACGAGCAGTACTTC. Translating gives CASSVRGYEQYF.

The rearrangement joins TRBV12-5 to TRBJ2-1; 12 positions match TRBD2. CDR1 and CDR2 (germline): LGHNT, FRNRAP. V gave up 2 bases and J gave up 9 bases; unmatched junction bases: 8. The CDR3 has 16 amino acids. The CDR3 DNA reads TGTGCTAGTGGTTTGATCCTAGCGGGGGGGCCGGGTGAGCAGTTCTTC. Translated, it gives CASGLILAGGPGEQFF.

The genes are TRBV12-3 or TRBV12-4 and TRBJ1-3; D not certain. The ends were cut back, 5 bases at V and 0 bases at J, with 17 bases in the middle. This CDR3 contains 17 residues. CDR3 sequence reads: CASSLPSSPSSGNTIYF. The DNA of the CDR3 is TGTGCCAGCAGTCTACCATCGTCACCGAGCTCTGGAAACACCATATATTTT.